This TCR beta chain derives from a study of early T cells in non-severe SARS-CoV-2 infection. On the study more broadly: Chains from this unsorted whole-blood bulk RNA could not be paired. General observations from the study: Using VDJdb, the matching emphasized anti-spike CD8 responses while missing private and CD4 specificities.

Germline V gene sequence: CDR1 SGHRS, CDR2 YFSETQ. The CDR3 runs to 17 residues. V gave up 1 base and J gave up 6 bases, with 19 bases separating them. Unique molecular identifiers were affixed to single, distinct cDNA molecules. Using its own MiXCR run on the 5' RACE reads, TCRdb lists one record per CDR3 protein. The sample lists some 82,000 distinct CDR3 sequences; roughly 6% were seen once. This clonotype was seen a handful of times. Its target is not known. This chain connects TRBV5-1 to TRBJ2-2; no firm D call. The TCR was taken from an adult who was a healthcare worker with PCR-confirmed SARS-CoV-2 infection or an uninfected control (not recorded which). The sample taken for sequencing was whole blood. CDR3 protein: CASSLYWDHVSAGELFF. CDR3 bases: TGCGCCAGCAGCTTGTACTGGGATCACGTCTCGGCCGGGGAGCTGTTTTTT.